This T cell receptor beta chain was profiled in a study of T cell changes during pregnancy in multiple sclerosis. Only in-frame clones appear in the TCRdb table, and some are missing; sequencing was by immunoSEQ multiplex PCR. The table shows about 36,000 clones, with roughly 89% occurring only once. Trimming cost V 5 bases and J 4 bases, with 15 bases left between them. The CDR3 is 15 residues long. CDR1 MNHNY and CDR2 SVGAGI come from the germline V gene (reference sequence). This chain joins TRBV6-6 and TRBJ1-5, with D unclear. Sequenced material: CD4+ T cells from peripheral blood mononuclear cells, taken after pregnancy. The TCR was taken from a female donor in good health, enrolled as a control in a pregnancy study. This CDR3 reads CASSESVTLNQPQHF. In DNA form, the CDR3 reads TGTGCCAGCAGTGAGAGCGTCACGCTAAATCAGCCCCAGCATTTT.